This T cell receptor beta chain was identified in a study of shared clonotypes between healthy human individuals. Study-wide context: With ages of 18 to 49, the donors were two women and three men. Researchers assigned three CD4 naive, three CD4 memory, two CD8 naive and one CD8 memory plate to each donor.

Authors' analysis steps: Filtering differed, since immunoSEQ gave only junction sequences and no quality scores. The protocol was immunoSEQ multiplex PCR, while the TCRdb copy is restricted to in-frame clones and leaves out a portion. V and J calls and clone size follow that table, whereas D and trimming were derived from the DNA. This sample has some 1.5 million clones, with roughly 96% found just once. The germline V gene has CDR1 MDHEN and CDR2 SYDVKM. With 6 bases clipped from V and 5 bases from J, the junction kept 7 bases outside the gene matches. The CDR3 is made up of 14 amino acids. The TCR was taken from a man aged 25-40 years in good health. The specimen sequenced was naive CD4+ T cells sorted from blood. Regarding subset: CD45RA+ positively selected. The chain links TRBV28 to TRBJ1-1, with 9 bases matching TRBD1. CDR3 in amino acids: CASSQGTGWTEAFF. The CDR3 DNA reads TGTGCCAGCAGCCAAGGGACAGGGTGGACTGAAGCTTTCTTT.